These T cell receptor beta chains were read from a single sample in a study of CD8+ T cells in alopecia areata. Sequencing used immunoSEQ multiplex PCR; TCRdb keeps in-frame clones, though not all of them. The sample shows approximately 210,000 clones, approximately 47% of them seen only once. This specimen was CD4+ T cells sorted from blood, taken at approximately week 36, from a patient treated with tofacitinib. The origin of the receptors is a human donor with alopecia areata. CDR3s include the opening cysteine and the closing phenylalanine or tryptophan. The D gene is left open where the match is weak. Expanded clones are given a class, and other clones once, few, many or no size at all.

clone size: .
V gene: TRBV2
J gene: TRBJ1-1
D gene: .
CDR3 DNA: TGTGCCAGCAGGGGGGCGGCTGAAGCTTTCTTT
CDR3 protein: CASRGAAEAFF

clone size: few
V gene: TRBV18
J gene: TRBJ1-2
D gene: TRBD1
CDR3 DNA: TGTGCCAGCTCACCAAGACAGGGAGACGGCTATGGCTACACCTTC
CDR3 protein: CASSPRQGDGYGYTF

clone size: once
V gene: TRBV2
J gene: TRBJ2-1
D gene: .
CDR3 DNA: TGTGCCAGCAGTGTGGCACAATTGAATGAGCAGTTCTTC
CDR3 protein: CASSVAQLNEQFF

clone size: few
V gene: TRBV30
J gene: TRBJ1-1
D gene: .
CDR3 DNA: TGTGCCTGGGAGGGGACGGCTTTTTCGGAAGCTTTCTTT
CDR3 protein: CAWEGTAFSEAFF

clone size: .
V gene: TRBV30
J gene: TRBJ2-7
D gene: .
CDR3 DNA: TGTGCCTGGAGTGTACGGTTTGGCGAGCAGTACTTC
CDR3 protein: CAWSVRFGEQYF

clone size: once
V gene: TRBV5-1
J gene: TRBJ2-3
D gene: TRBD2
CDR3 DNA: TGCGCCAGCAGGGACGGGACTAGCGGGGGCCATCCGCAGTATTTT
CDR3 protein: CASRDGTSGGHPQYF

clone size: .
V gene: TRBV7-6
J gene: TRBJ1-2
D gene: .
CDR3 DNA: TGTGCCAGCAGCTTACAGGCCACCACCCACTTC
CDR3 protein: CASSLQATTHF

clone size: .
V gene: TRBV7-9
J gene: TRBJ2-7
D gene: .
CDR3 DNA: TGTGCCAGCAGCTTCAGTCCCCCCTACGAGCAGTACTTC
CDR3 protein: CASSFSPPYEQYF

clone size: .
V gene: TRBV5-1
J gene: TRBJ2-7
D gene: .
CDR3 DNA: TGCGCCAGCAGCTTGGAGCATCGGTACGAGCAGTACTTC
CDR3 protein: CASSLEHRYEQYF

clone size: .
V gene: TRBV27
J gene: TRBJ2-2
D gene: TRBD1
CDR3 DNA: TGTGCCAGCAGTTTAGCAGGGGGCTGGGCCGGGGAGCTGTTTTTT
CDR3 protein: CASSLAGGWAGELFF

clone size: .
V gene: TRBV29-1
J gene: TRBJ1-1
D gene: TRBD1
CDR3 DNA: TGCAGCGTTGATAGGGGGCTGGTGAACACTGAAGCTTTCTTT
CDR3 protein: CSVDRGLVNTEAFF

clone size: many
V gene: TRBV11-2
J gene: TRBJ2-5
D gene: .
CDR3 DNA: TGTGCCAGCAGTCCCGGGATCGTGAAGACCCAGTACTTC
CDR3 protein: CASSPGIVKTQYF

clone size: .
V gene: TRBV5-1
J gene: TRBJ2-3
D gene: .
CDR3 DNA: TGCGCCAGCAGAGGAGCAGATACGCAGTATTTT
CDR3 protein: CASRGADTQYF

clone size: .
V gene: TRBV5-6
J gene: TRBJ2-7
D gene: TRBD1
CDR3 DNA: TGTGCCAGCAGTTCGGACAGGGGAAACGAGCAGTACTTC
CDR3 protein: CASSSDRGNEQYF

clone size: .
V gene: TRBV6-1
J gene: TRBJ2-1
D gene: TRBD2
CDR3 DNA: TGTGCCATCAGTGGACGAGCGGGAGCGGTTTATGAGCAGTTCTTC
CDR3 protein: CAISGRAGAVYEQFF

clone size: .
V gene: TRBV21-1
J gene: TRBJ2-3
D gene: .
CDR3 DNA: TGTGCCAGCAGCAAAGGGGGCCGACGGAGCACAGATACGCAGTATTTT
CDR3 protein: CASSKGGRRSTDTQYF

clone size: few
V gene: TRBV28
J gene: TRBJ2-1
D gene: TRBD2
CDR3 DNA: TGTGCCAGCAAGGCTAGCGGGGGAAACAATGAGCAGTTCTTC
CDR3 protein: CASKASGGNNEQFF

clone size: .
V gene: TRBV5-1
J gene: TRBJ2-1
D gene: TRBD2
CDR3 DNA: TGCGCCAGCAGCTTGGCTAGCGGGAGCAGGGTATATGAGCAGTTCTTC
CDR3 protein: CASSLASGSRVYEQFF

clone size: few
V gene: TRBV7-2
J gene: TRBJ1-2
D gene: TRBD1
CDR3 DNA: TGTGCCAGCAGCTCTCCGGGACAGGGGTACGGCTACACCTTC
CDR3 protein: CASSSPGQGYGYTF

clone size: .
V gene: TRBV2
J gene: TRBJ1-1
D gene: .
CDR3 DNA: TGTGCCAGCAGTGAGGGCAGGGCGGTAGGAGCTTTCTTT
CDR3 protein: CASSEGRAVGAFF

clone size: .
V gene: TRBV29-1
J gene: TRBJ1-1
D gene: TRBD1
CDR3 DNA: TGCAGCGTAAGACAGGGGAACACTGAAGCTTTCTTT
CDR3 protein: CSVRQGNTEAFF

clone size: few
V gene: TRBV10-3
J gene: TRBJ2-1
D gene: TRBD2
CDR3 DNA: TGTGCCATCAGTGAGGGACTAGCGGGATATAGTGAGCAGTTCTTC
CDR3 protein: CAISEGLAGYSEQFF

clone size: .
V gene: TRBV4-3
J gene: TRBJ2-7
D gene: .
CDR3 DNA: TGCGCCAGCAGCCAAGTTTGGGGCCCTGACAGTTCGGAGCTGCCCTACGAGCAGTACTTC
CDR3 protein: CASSQVWGPDSSELPYEQYF

clone size: few
V gene: TRBV10-3
J gene: TRBJ2-7
D gene: TRBD1
CDR3 DNA: TGTGCCATCAGCCGGGGGACAGGGCGGTACGAGCAGTACTTC
CDR3 protein: CAISRGTGRYEQYF

clone size: .
V gene: TRBV5-4
J gene: TRBJ1-4
D gene: .
CDR3 DNA: TGTGCCACCTCCGCGGCGGGCTCTAATGAAAAACTGTTTTTT
CDR3 protein: CATSAAGSNEKLFF

clone size: .
V gene: TRBV5-1
J gene: TRBJ2-7
D gene: .
CDR3 DNA: TGCGCCAGCAGCTTGGCACGGCAGGGGCGAAGAGAGCACTTC
CDR3 protein: CASSLARQGRREHF

clone size: .
V gene: TRBV9
J gene: TRBJ2-2
D gene: .
CDR3 DNA: TGTGCCAGCAGCGTCTTCTGGGACTCGAACACCGGGGAGCTGTTTTTT
CDR3 protein: CASSVFWDSNTGELFF

clone size: .
V gene: TRBV29-1
J gene: TRBJ1-2
D gene: .
CDR3 DNA: TGCAGCGTTGAGTCGGGGGCCTATGGCTACACCTTC
CDR3 protein: CSVESGAYGYTF

clone size: few
V gene: TRBV2
J gene: TRBJ1-2
D gene: TRBD1
CDR3 DNA: TGTGCCAGCAGTGGGGGACAGCCCGACACCTTC
CDR3 protein: CASSGGQPDTF

clone size: once
V gene: TRBV2
J gene: TRBJ1-1
D gene: .
CDR3 DNA: TGTGCCAGCAAGCAGGGGACCGAAGCTTTCTTT
CDR3 protein: CASKQGTEAFF

clone size: few
V gene: TRBV29-1
J gene: TRBJ2-1
D gene: TRBD2
CDR3 DNA: TGCAGCGTGGGTGAAGGACTAGCGGGAGCCGTTGAGCAGTTCTTC
CDR3 protein: CSVGEGLAGAVEQFF

clone size: .
V gene: TRBV7-8
J gene: TRBJ2-3
D gene: TRBD2
CDR3 DNA: TGTGCCAGCAGCTTTCGGACTAGGGGAGATACGCAGTATTTT
CDR3 protein: CASSFRTRGDTQYF

clone size: .
V gene: TRBV6-5
J gene: TRBJ1-3
D gene: .
CDR3 DNA: TGTGCCAGCAGCCGAAGGAGATCTGGAAACACCATATATTTT
CDR3 protein: CASSRRRSGNTIYF

clone size: .
V gene: TRBV28
J gene: TRBJ2-3
D gene: TRBD2
CDR3 DNA: TGTGCCAGCAGTTTATATGCTAGCGGGAGAGCAGATACGCAGTATTTT
CDR3 protein: CASSLYASGRADTQYF

clone size: .
V gene: TRBV5-1
J gene: TRBJ2-1
D gene: .
CDR3 DNA: TGCGCCAGCCAGAGCTACAATGAGCAGTTCTTC
CDR3 protein: CASQSYNEQFF

clone size: .
V gene: TRBV7-9
J gene: TRBJ1-1
D gene: .
CDR3 DNA: TGTGCCAGCAGTTTCGCCCAGAACACTGAAGCTTTCTTT
CDR3 protein: CASSFAQNTEAFF

clone size: few
V gene: TRBV20-1
J gene: TRBJ1-2
D gene: .
CDR3 DNA: TGCAGTGCTAGTTCAGCCGGCTACACCTTC
CDR3 protein: CSASSAGYTF

clone size: .
V gene: TRBV25-1
J gene: TRBJ2-7
D gene: TRBD1
CDR3 DNA: TGTGCCAGCAGTGGGGACAGGGTCCCTTACGAGCAGTACTTC
CDR3 protein: CASSGDRVPYEQYF

clone size: .
V gene: TRBV18
J gene: TRBJ1-2
D gene: .
CDR3 DNA: TGTGCCAGCTCACCAGACGGGGTGGGCTACACCTTC
CDR3 protein: CASSPDGVGYTF

clone size: .
V gene: TRBV5-4
J gene: TRBJ2-1
D gene: .
CDR3 DNA: TGTGCCAGCAGCCTTCCACCGGGCTCCTACAATGAGCAGTTCTTC
CDR3 protein: CASSLPPGSYNEQFF

clone size: .
V gene: TRBV30
J gene: TRBJ1-5
D gene: .
CDR3 DNA: TGTGCCTGGAGTGTTGATAGCAATCAGCCCCAGCATTTT
CDR3 protein: CAWSVDSNQPQHF

clone size: .
V gene: TRBV6-6
J gene: TRBJ1-1
D gene: TRBD1
CDR3 DNA: TGTGCCAGCAGTGAGACAGGGGGCAACACTGAAGCTTTCTTT
CDR3 protein: CASSETGGNTEAFF

clone size: few
V gene: TRBV19
J gene: TRBJ2-1
D gene: .
CDR3 DNA: TGTGCCAGTAGTATAGATCAGTCCAACAATGAGCAGTTCTTC
CDR3 protein: CASSIDQSNNEQFF

clone size: .
V gene: TRBV4-1
J gene: TRBJ2-5
D gene: TRBD1
CDR3 DNA: TGCGCCAGCAGCCAAGGGCTGACAGGGGGCGTAGAGACCCAGTACTTC
CDR3 protein: CASSQGLTGGVETQYF

clone size: .
V gene: TRBV9
J gene: TRBJ2-1
D gene: TRBD1
CDR3 DNA: TGTGCCAGCAGCGGGGGACAGGGAAGGAGTGAGCAGTTCTTC
CDR3 protein: CASSGGQGRSEQFF

clone size: .
V gene: TRBV7-9
J gene: TRBJ1-5
D gene: .
CDR3 DNA: TGTGCCAGCAGCTTATTCGTCGGGGGTACGGAGCAGCCCCAGCATTTT
CDR3 protein: CASSLFVGGTEQPQHF

clone size: many
V gene: TRBV28
J gene: TRBJ2-7
D gene: TRBD1
CDR3 DNA: TGTGCCAGCAGTTTAAGCCCCAGGGGGCGGTACGAGCAGTACTTC
CDR3 protein: CASSLSPRGRYEQYF

clone size: few
V gene: TRBV7-2
J gene: TRBJ1-2
D gene: .
CDR3 DNA: TGTGCCAGCAGCAGCCGGGACATCTATGGCTACACCTTC
CDR3 protein: CASSSRDIYGYTF

clone size: .
V gene: TRBV29-1
J gene: TRBJ2-1
D gene: TRBD2
CDR3 DNA: TGCAGCGTTGGGGCTAGCGGGAGGGTGACTTGGGGTAATGAGCAGTTCTTC
CDR3 protein: CSVGASGRVTWGNEQFF

clone size: .
V gene: TRBV4-1
J gene: TRBJ2-4
D gene: .
CDR3 DNA: TGCGCCAGCAGCCCCCCCCCAGGAGGAAACATTCAGTACTTC
CDR3 protein: CASSPPPGGNIQYF

clone size: few
V gene: TRBV5-1
J gene: TRBJ2-6
D gene: .
CDR3 DNA: TGCGCCAGCAGCTTGGGAGTTTCTGGGGCCAACGTCCTGACTTTC
CDR3 protein: CASSLGVSGANVLTF

clone size: few
V gene: TRBV6-5
J gene: TRBJ2-7
D gene: .
CDR3 DNA: TGTGCCAGCAGTTACTCAGGGACTGGCTCCTACGAGCAGTACTTC
CDR3 protein: CASSYSGTGSYEQYF

clone size: .
V gene: TRBV7-9
J gene: TRBJ2-5
D gene: .
CDR3 DNA: TGTGCCAGCAGTTACCGAACGGTGGGGCGAGAGACCCAGTACTTC
CDR3 protein: CASSYRTVGRETQYF

clone size: .
V gene: TRBV5-1
J gene: TRBJ2-2
D gene: .
CDR3 DNA: TGCGCCAGCAGCCTTGCACGGACGAACACCGGGGAGCTGTTTTTT
CDR3 protein: CASSLARTNTGELFF